The following is a T cell receptor (beta chain) sequence with its context. These data originate in a study of technical replicates of blood from several donors. Germline CDR1 reads SEHNR; CDR2 reads FQNEAQ (reference sequence). The CDR3 runs 14 residues. Germline trimming cut 11 bases from V and 2 bases from J; bases unmatched to any gene: 10. Assay: immunoSEQ multiplex PCR; the TCRdb copy retains only in-frame clones and omits some. The table shows tens of thousands of clones, with roughly 98% occurring only once. Sequencing input: T cells isolated from PBMCs. The sequence was obtained from a human donor in good health. This chain joins TRBV7-9 and TRBJ2-7, with 9 bases matching TRBD1. The CDR3, as DNA: TGTGCCGGAACCGGGACAGGGCTTACCTACGAGCAGTACTTC. Translating it yields CAGTGTGLTYEQYF.